This TCR beta chain was identified during a study of blood T cells in healthy people across ages. Remarks on this clonotype: What it binds is unknown.

Healthy Caucasian individuals from Russia aged roughly 6 to 100 served as donors. A second about 7 to 12 cycle PCR used barcoded and J-beta primers. Via MiXCR, TCRdb re-called the 5' RACE reads, giving one row per CDR3 protein. In the table there are 800,000 or so distinct CDR3 sequences, around 50% of which are singletons. This CDR3 has 16 residues. From germline, CDR1 is SGHAT and CDR2 FQNNGV. V lost 4 bases to trimming and J lost 0 bases; unmatched junction nucleotides: 8. Study-wide findings and caveats: Higher diversity and more naive CD4+ cells were features of long-lived donors, compared to aged donors. It was not possible, with unsorted PBMCs, to conclusively compare naive and antigen-experienced cells.

This rearrangement joins TRBV11-2 to TRBJ2-5; 7 bases fit TRBD1. Sequencing input: blood. This receptor was identified in a man older than 75 in good health. The CDR3 reads CASSSRDRPYQETQYF. The CDR3 region has the DNA TGTGCCAGCAGCTCTCGGGACAGACCGTACCAAGAGACCCAGTACTTC.